Sequencing of this T cell receptor (beta chain) was carried out in a study of T cell responses to AZD1222 COVID-19 vaccine. The sample holds one count of this clone. Its target is unknown. The study's findings and limits: Seropositive at baseline were only 5 or 6 AZD1222 recipients.

Data came from immunoSEQ multiplex PCR; TCRdb stores just in-frame clones and leaves some out. Of about 110,000 clones in the sample, 80% to 95% are singletons; the top ten hold over 7.5%. The germline V and J ends were trimmed by 2 bases and 3 bases, with 8 bases remaining between them. The CDR3 is 13 residues long. Germline CDR1 is MNHEY and CDR2 is SVGEGT. Second-dose timings of about 4 or about 12 weeks were pooled. This sequence was found in an adult who received the AZD1222 COVID-19 vaccine. J is TRBJ2-7 and V is TRBV6-2 or TRBV6-3, with D unclear. Here the sequenced sample was peripheral blood, taken 28 days after the second AZD1222 dose. The CDR3 sequence is CASSYPLHYEQYF. CDR3 coding DNA: TGTGCCAGCAGTTACCCTCTGCACTACGAGCAGTACTTC.